The sequence of this T cell receptor beta chain was determined in a study of metastatic and nonmetastatic thyroid tumors. Germline loops: CDR1 SEHNR, CDR2 FQNEAQ (reference sequence). Trimming took 6 bases from V and 6 from J; bases not matched to a gene: 7. The CDR3 consists of 14 residues. MiXCR re-clonotyped the PCR reads for TCRdb. The profile shows tens of thousands of clones, less than 5% of them singletons. Every patient was untreated before thyroid surgery. This clone showed up just a few times. This receptor was obtained from a female donor with papillary thyroid cancer or a benign thyroid nodule (not recorded which). Some clones in this sample may be carry-over from other donors' samples. The sample consisted of blood. This chain connects TRBV7-9 to TRBJ1-1; 10 bases are shared with TRBD1. This CDR3 is CASSPPGTGAEAFF. The CDR3 DNA is TGTGCCAGCAGTCCACCGGGGACAGGGGCTGAAGCTTTCTTT.